Below, one T cell receptor beta chain is given with its context. The data were taken from a study of blood T cell repertoires in COVID-19. V lost 1 base to trimming and J lost 1 base; unmatched junction nucleotides: 5. CDR3 length equals 16 residues. Germline V CDR1 and CDR2: SGHTA, FQGTGA. TCRdb's copy holds only in-frame clones and misses some; the assay was immunoSEQ multiplex PCR. The sample holds fewer than 650,000 clones, roughly 91% seen once. The clonotype originates from a woman in her 50s with COVID-19, enrolled during active disease. The chain recombines TRBV7-3 with TRBJ2-3, with TRBD2 matching over 7 bases. Sequencing used peripheral blood. The CDR3 spells CASSLIGGGGTDTQYF. The CDR3, as DNA: TGTGCCAGCAGCTTAATAGGCGGGGGTGGCACAGATACGCAGTATTTT.